This TCR beta chain was identified in a study of T cells in Graves' hyperthyroidism and ophthalmopathy. Study-wide context: Peripheral blood was collected at initial diagnosis, before any treatment.

Amplification yielded TCR beta CDR3 regions, with RNA transcripts as the source. First-round RT-PCR targeting the TCR CDR3 was performed with the HTBI primer set. TCRdb processed the multiplex PCR reads anew with MiXCR; each CDR3 protein has one entry. There are hundreds of thousands of distinct CDR3 sequences in the sample; 12% to 15% occur only once, and 10% lies in the top ten. This CDR3 is built from 13 residues. The germline V gene has CDR1 LNHNV and CDR2 YYDKDF (reference sequence). Trimming stripped 8 bases from V and 7 bases from J, with 17 bases between. This clonotype came up many times. Participants, patients aged 18 to 65, had newly diagnosed hyperthyroidism with a duration under 2 months.

Sequenced material: blood. This chain joins TRBV15 and TRBJ1-1, with D perhaps TRBD1 (5 bases). The sequence was collected from a woman younger than 30 with Graves' hyperthyroidism. CDR3 bases: TGTGCCACCGCCCGCGGGCAGGGTATTGAAGCTTTCTTT. Amino acids: CATARGQGIEAFF. Looking up the rest from reference TRBV15 and TRBJ1-1 gives the full variable domain: DAMVIQNPRYQVTQFGKPVTLSCSQTLNHNVMYWYQQKSSQAPKLLFHYYDKDFNNEADTPDNFQSRRPNTSFCFLDIRSPGLGDTAMYLCATARGQGIEAFFGQGTRLTVV.